Listed below are T cell receptor beta chains from one sample, sequenced in a study of CD8 T cells in ankylosing spondylitis. TCRdb redid the calling of the 5' RACE reads with MiXCR, one entry per CDR3 protein. The sample gives approximately 300,000 distinct CDR3 sequences, about a fifth of which show up once; 3.5% is in the top ten. The sequenced sample consisted of blood, either unsorted or a sorted T cell fraction (not recorded which). The receptors come from a female donor with ankylosing spondylitis or in good health (not recorded which). Both conserved end residues are part of each CDR3.

V	J	CDR3
TRBV15	TRBJ1-5	CATSRGAVEQPQHF
TRBV7-6	TRBJ2-2	CASSSDSWTGELFF
TRBV19	TRBJ1-2	CASGDLLWGYTF
TRBV6-1	TRBJ1-5	CASSALGTGNRQPQHF
TRBV20-1	TRBJ2-3	CSACCLLGGTDTQYF
TRBV12-3/TRBV12-4	TRBJ2-7	CASRRGVGEQYF
TRBV30	TRBJ2-7	CAFQTTLYEQYF
TRBV5-1	TRBJ2-1	CASSFGTGDPEQFF
TRBV29-1	TRBJ2-1	CSVPGQGLEEQFF
TRBV10-3	TRBJ1-5	CAISGTGSGQPQHF
TRBV5-4	TRBJ2-7	CASSLLRLAGGSNEQYF
TRBV7-9	TRBJ2-3	CASSDSGGPDTQYF
TRBV21-1	TRBJ2-4	CASSKSLGPVGIQYF
TRBV11-2	TRBJ1-1	CASSSPRWAGTEAFF
TRBV5-6	TRBJ1-2	CASSLQGPGSYGYTF
TRBV4-3	TRBJ2-7	CASSQVVARGSYEQYF
TRBV20-1	TRBJ1-2	CSANQGNGYGYTF
TRBV20-1	TRBJ2-7	CSARDGRALAGFYEQYF
TRBV11-2	TRBJ2-1	CASSPLDPGQFRSSYNEQFF
TRBV18	TRBJ2-1	CASSRILAGKGNEQFF
TRBV20-1	TRBJ2-7	CSARDKHTRRQYF
TRBV7-2	TRBJ1-5	CASSLRDTVNQPQHF
TRBV28	TRBJ2-7	CASSPPGQASSYEQYF
TRBV7-6	TRBJ1-1	CASSLQENTEAFF